These 31 T cell receptor beta chains share one sample of origin, sequenced in a study of PD-1 blockade in classical Hodgkin lymphoma. Only in-frame clones appear in the TCRdb table, and some are missing; sequencing was by immunoSEQ multiplex PCR. The table shows fewer than 80,000 clones, with roughly two thirds occurring only once. Relapses following autologous stem cell transplantation were seen in all patients, with brentuximab vedotin exposure varying. The input for sequencing was peripheral blood mononuclear cells (PBMCs), taken before the second cycle of nivolumab. These receptors were taken from a human donor with classical Hodgkin lymphoma.

The chain recombines TRBV6-5 with TRBJ2-7; D gene ambiguous. Germline CDR1 MNHEY, CDR2 SVGAGI. The CDR3 is 11 amino acids. Trimming took 5 bases from V and 6 from J, leaving 8 bases between them. The DNA for the CDR3 is TGTGCCAGCAGTCGAGAGCGCGAGCAGTACTTC. Its protein is CASSREREQYF.

The V call is TRBV11-2, the J call TRBJ1-4, with D uncertain. V was pared by 2 bases and J by 10 bases, with 14 bases between. This CDR3 spans 14 amino acids. In germline, CDR1 is SGHAT, CDR2 FQNNGV. CDR3 nucleotides: TGTGCCAGCAGCTTACGCGATTGGGAAGGAAAACTGTTTTTT. Amino acid sequence: CASSLRDWEGKLFF.

V usage is TRBV28 and J usage is TRBJ1-1, with 9 bases identical to TRBD1. This CDR3 has 12 amino acids. Germline CDR1 MDHEN, CDR2 SYDVKM. V lost 5 bases and J lost 8; bases outside the gene matches: 3. The CDR3 DNA is TGTGCCAGCAGTGGACAGGGGAGAGAAGCTTTCTTT. It specifies CASSGQGREAFF.

The chain recombines TRBV12-5 with TRBJ1-2, with 8 bases matching TRBD1. This CDR3 has 15 residues. Trimming took 4 bases from V and 5 from J; bases not matched to a gene: 9. Looked up from germline, CDR1 is LGHNT and CDR2 is FRNRAP. The CDR3 DNA reads TGTGCTAGTGGTTCGGACTCAGGGGGCAGGTATGGCTACACCTTC. It encodes CASGSDSGGRYGYTF.

This chain uses TRBV7-9 with TRBJ2-5; D remains ambiguous. The CDR3 has 12 residues. V gave up 3 bases and J gave up 5 bases, with 7 bases separating them. Germline V gene sequence: CDR1 SEHNR, CDR2 FQNEAQ (reference sequence). The CDR3 DNA follows: TGTGCCAGCAGCTTTTTTGAGGAGACCCAGTACTTC. Its protein is CASSFFEETQYF.

The J gene is TRBJ2-3, the V gene TRBV5-8; D might be TRBD1 (6 bases). With 1 base removed from V and 3 bases from J, the gap between germline ends came to 6 bases. This CDR3 contains 13 residues. Germline V CDR1 and CDR2: SGHTS, YDEGEE. The CDR3 nucleotides are TGTGCCAGCAGCTTGAGGGGGACAGATACGCAGTATTTT. Amino acids: CASSLRGTDTQYF. Combining the CDR3 with reference TRBV5-8 and TRBJ2-3 gives the whole variable domain EAGVTQSPTHLIKTRGQQATLRCSPISGHTSVYWYQQALGLGLQFLLWYDEGEERNRGNFPPRFSGRQFPNYSSELNVNALELEDSALYLCASSLRGTDTQYFGPGTRLTVL.

V is TRBV5-1 and J is TRBJ2-7; 9 bases agree with TRBD2. The CDR3 length is 12 residues. CDR1 is SGHRS and CDR2 is YFSETQ in the germline V gene. The V and J ends lost 8 bases and 3 bases, in that order; junction bases with no gene match: 3. The CDR3 coding sequence is TGCGCCAGTTCGACTAGCGGCTACGAGCAGTACTTC. It yields the protein CASSTSGYEQYF.

The rearrangement links TRBV19 to TRBJ1-6; perhaps TRBD1 as D (6 bases). Germline-derived CDR1 and CDR2 are LNHDA and SQIVND (reference sequence). The CDR3 loop spans 15 amino acids. V lost 5 bases to trimming and J lost 6 bases, with 14 bases between them. Here the CDR3 reads CASSPPTGGNSPLHF. The CDR3 DNA follows: TGTGCCAGTAGTCCCCCGACAGGAGGTAATTCACCCCTCCACTTT.

The gene calls are TRBV7-9 and TRBJ2-4; 7 nucleotides align to TRBD2. The CDR3 consists of 16 residues. V lost 5 bases, J lost 0 bases, and 7 bases stayed unmatched. The V gene's germline CDR1 is SEHNR and CDR2 FQNEAQ (reference sequence). The CDR3 DNA follows: TGTGCCAGCAGCGCTACTAGCGCTATAGCCAAAAACATTCAGTACTTC. This codes for CASSATSAIAKNIQYF.

The chain couples TRBV2 to TRBJ1-2; possible D gene TRBD1, 6 bases. V lost 8 bases to trimming and J lost 6 bases, with 25 bases between them. Looked up from germline, CDR1 is SNHLY and CDR2 is FYNNEI. This CDR3 spans 16 amino acids. The CDR3 DNA reads TGTGCCAGCTTTCAACTGAAACAGGGACCTACTGATGGCTACACCTTC. Translating it yields CASFQLKQGPTDGYTF.

A remark on this clone: Other DNA sequences in this sample translate to the same CDR3. The chain uses TRBV27 and TRBJ2-2, with TRBD2 as a possible D gene (6 bases). From germline, CDR1 is MNHEY and CDR2 SMNVEV (reference sequence). The CDR3 is made up of 12 amino acids. The V and J ends lost 10 bases and 3 bases respectively, with 9 bases between them. In nucleotides, the CDR3 is TGTGCCACTGGAGGGTACACCGGGGAGCTGTTTTTT. Its translation: CATGGYTGELFF.

The V and J genes are TRBV4-2 and TRBJ1-2; 7 bases map to TRBD1. J lost 3 bases, V lost 0 bases, and 4 bases had no gene match. This CDR3 contains 15 residues. The germline gives CDR1 LGHNA, CDR2 YNFKEQ. This CDR3 reads CASSQDWQGDYGYTF. For the CDR3, the DNA is TGTGCCAGCAGCCAAGATTGGCAGGGGGACTATGGCTACACCTTC.

This sequence joins TRBV7-3 and TRBJ1-2, with TRBD1 matching 9 bases. The germline gives CDR1 SGHTA, CDR2 FQGTGA. This CDR3 has 15 amino acids. The ends lost 0 bases at V and 7 bases at J; junction bases unmatched: 6. The CDR3 loop is CASSLTPTGGSGYTF. In nucleotides, the CDR3 is TGTGCCAGCAGCTTAACTCCGACAGGGGGTAGTGGCTACACCTTC.

The chain recombines TRBV11-2 with TRBJ2-7, with 8 nucleotides matching TRBD1. J was trimmed by 5 bases and V by 1 base; bases with no gene match: 4. The CDR3 length is 14 residues. Germline V lookup: CDR1 SGHAT, CDR2 FQNNGV. The CDR3 loop reads CASSLGDRSNEQYF. CDR3 coding DNA: TGTGCCAGCAGCTTAGGGGACAGGTCTAACGAGCAGTACTTC. The entire variable domain, with the rest obtained from reference TRBV11-2 and TRBJ2-7, is as follows: EAGVAQSPRYKIIEKRQSVAFWCNPISGHATLYWYQQILGQGPKLLIQFQNNGVVDDSQLPKDRFSAERLKGVDSTLKIQPAKLEDSAVYLCASSLGDRSNEQYFGPGTRLTVT.

The chain carries TRBV6-6 and TRBJ2-5, with TRBD2 identical over 7 bases. The ends lost 6 bases at V and 1 base at J; junction bases unmatched: 2. The germline gives CDR1 MNHNY, CDR2 SVGAGI (reference sequence). The CDR3 consists of 13 residues. The CDR3 coding sequence is TGTGCCAGCAGGCGGGGGATCCAAGAGACCCAGTACTTC. Translation gives CASRRGIQETQYF.

The V gene is TRBV5-1, the J gene TRBJ2-5, with D maybe TRBD2 (7 bases). Germline V CDR1 and CDR2: SGHRS, YFSETQ. The CDR3 totals 15 residues. Deletions cut 4 bases from V and 4 bases from J, with 17 bases between. The CDR3 sequence: CASSPRTGRGETQYF. In DNA form, the CDR3 reads TGCGCCAGCAGCCCACGTACAGGGAGGGGAGAGACCCAGTACTTC.

This clone was counted between two and nine times. J is TRBJ2-3 and V is TRBV6-5; D perhaps matches TRBD1 (6 bases). This CDR3 comprises 15 residues. Trimming removed 6 bases at V and 1 base at J, with 14 bases between. Germline V lookup: CDR1 MNHEY, CDR2 SVGAGI. The CDR3: CASSRSPGGTDTQYF. DNA of the CDR3: TGTGCCAGCAGCCGCAGCCCAGGGGGCACAGATACGCAGTATTTT.

This clone was recorded a few times. V is TRBV7-9 and J is TRBJ2-1; D unclear. V lost 0 bases to trimming and J lost 5 bases, with 5 bases between them. The CDR3 extends over 13 amino acids. The germline V gene has CDR1 SEHNR and CDR2 FQNEAQ (reference sequence). CDR3: CASSLAGHNEQFF. DNA for the CDR3: TGTGCCAGCAGCTTAGCAGGGCACAATGAGCAGTTCTTC.

This clone has only a few counts. CDR3 bases: TGTGCCAGCAGTCCCCAGGGGGGCGGGAACACTGAAGCTTTCTTT. Amino acid sequence: CASSPQGGGNTEAFF. The chain employs TRBV6-6 and TRBJ1-1; 7 bases are a match to TRBD1. J was trimmed by 1 base and V by 5 bases; bases with no gene match: 7. CDR3 length: 15 amino acids. Germline V gene sequence: CDR1 MNHNY, CDR2 SVGAGI (reference sequence).

The chain links TRBV7-9 to TRBJ2-7; possible D gene TRBD1, 5 bases. Germline V gene sequence: CDR1 SEHNR, CDR2 FQNEAQ (reference sequence). V lost 4 bases, J lost 2 bases, and 12 bases lay in between. The CDR3 length is 14 residues. The CDR3 reads CASSSPGFPYEQYF. CDR3 sequence (DNA): TGTGCCAGCAGCTCGCCAGGGTTCCCCTACGAGCAGTACTTC.

The chain recombines TRBV27 with TRBJ2-3; a possible D gene is TRBD2 (5 bases). Germline CDR1 MNHEY, CDR2 SMNVEV (reference sequence). V was pared by 5 bases and J by 3 bases, with 15 bases between. The CDR3 is made up of 15 amino acids. The CDR3, as DNA: TGTGCCAGCAGTCCCCGGGGTTTTATGACAGATACGCAGTATTTT. It specifies CASSPRGFMTDTQYF.

There are a few counts of this clone. The V and J genes are TRBV7-9 and TRBJ2-2, with 9 positions matching TRBD2. Germline-derived CDR1 and CDR2 are SEHNR and FQNEAQ (reference sequence). With 7 bases clipped from V and 8 bases from J, the junction kept 11 bases outside the gene matches. The CDR3 has 15 residues. CDR3 coding DNA: TGTGCCAGCACCGTAGCGGGGGTCGACGAGGGGGAGCTGTTTTTT. Amino acids: CASTVAGVDEGELFF.

The V call is TRBV11-2, the J call TRBJ2-3; D assignment may be TRBD1 or TRBD2 (6 bases each). CDR3 length equals 16 residues. V lost 1 base to trimming and J lost 2 bases, with 13 bases between them. CDR1 is SGHAT and CDR2 is FQNNGV in the germline V gene. The CDR3 sequence: CASSLGVSGATDTQYF. CDR3 coding DNA: TGTGCCAGCAGCTTAGGGGTTTCGGGGGCCACAGATACGCAGTATTTT.

V and J are TRBV5-1 and TRBJ1-4, with 8 bases matching TRBD1. Germline trimming cut 4 bases from V and 6 bases from J; bases unmatched to any gene: 2. The CDR3 has 13 residues. Germline values: CDR1 SGHRS, CDR2 YFSETQ. CDR3 bases: TGCGCCAGCAGCGCGACAGGGGATGAAAAACTGTTTTTT. It is translated as CASSATGDEKLFF.

This clone occurred many times. The chain employs TRBV2 and TRBJ2-5; tentatively, D is TRBD2 (5 bases). CDR1 and CDR2 from the germline V gene are SNHLY and FYNNEI. CDR3 length: 13 residues. Between the trimmed V and J ends, which lost 0 bases and 7 bases, there was a span of 9 bases. The CDR3 region has the DNA TGTGCCAGCAGTGAAGCGCGCGAGGGGACCCAGTACTTC. It codes for CASSEAREGTQYF.

In its sample, this clone was seen many times. The chain uses TRBV2 and TRBJ1-2; D not resolved. The V gene's germline CDR1 is SNHLY and CDR2 FYNNEI. This CDR3 has 14 amino acids. V lost 4 bases to trimming and J lost 5 bases, with 14 bases between them. CDR3 sequence (DNA): TGTGCCAGCAGTGTAAGAGGGCTTTCTTATGGCTACACCTTC. It specifies CASSVRGLSYGYTF.

V usage is TRBV5-1 and J usage is TRBJ1-4; D remains ambiguous. The V and J ends lost 2 bases and 8 bases respectively, with 13 bases between them. CDR1 and CDR2 (germline): SGHRS, YFSETQ. The CDR3 runs to 14 residues. CDR3 in amino acids: CASSLQGINEKLFF. Here the CDR3 DNA reads TGCGCCAGCAGCTTACAAGGGATAAACGAAAAACTGTTTTTT.

This chain uses TRBV9 with TRBJ2-3; D gene unclear. This CDR3 has 13 residues. V lost 0 bases to trimming and J lost 6 bases, with 8 bases between them. The V gene's germline CDR1 is SGDLS and CDR2 YYNGEE. This CDR3 reads CASSVGPSDTQYF. For the CDR3, the DNA is TGTGCCAGCAGCGTAGGGCCCTCCGATACGCAGTATTTT. Full variable domain (rest looked up from reference TRBV9 and TRBJ2-3): DSGVTQTPKHLITATGQRVTLRCSPRSGDLSVYWYQQSLDQGLQFLIQYYNGEERAKGNILERFSAQQFPDLHSELNLSSLELGDSALYFCASSVGPSDTQYFGPGTRLTVL.

V gene TRBV28 combines with J gene TRBJ2-2, with 13 bases aligning to TRBD2. Germline V gene lookup returns CDR1 MDHEN and CDR2 SYDVKM. Trimming took 4 bases from V and 4 from J; bases not matched to a gene: 12. The CDR3 length is 19 residues. The CDR3 bases are TGTGCCAGCAGTTGGTCAGGACTAGCGGGAGTTTCGGTCACCGGGGAGCTGTTTTTT. Translating it yields CASSWSGLAGVSVTGELFF.

This clone was seen a handful of times. The rearrangement links TRBV28 to TRBJ2-7; no clear D. Deletions cut 2 bases from V and 4 bases from J, with 12 bases between. CDR1 is MDHEN, CDR2 SYDVKM, per germline. This CDR3 is built from 14 residues. The CDR3 protein is CASSLQVDGYEQYF. The CDR3, as DNA: TGTGCCAGCAGTTTACAGGTTGATGGGTACGAGCAGTACTTC.

V is TRBV15 and J is TRBJ2-3; D is unresolved. The CDR3 spans 15 residues. Germline CDR1 and CDR2: LNHNV and YYDKDF (reference sequence). V was pared by 0 bases and J by 2 bases, with 9 bases between. The CDR3 is CATSRDLGYTDTQYF. In nucleotides, the CDR3 is TGTGCCACCAGCAGAGATCTAGGATACACAGATACGCAGTATTTT. The whole variable domain, remainder taken from reference TRBV15 and TRBJ2-3, is DAMVIQNPRYQVTQFGKPVTLSCSQTLNHNVMYWYQQKSSQAPKLLFHYYDKDFNNEADTPDNFQSRRPNTSFCFLDIRSPGLGDTAMYLCATSRDLGYTDTQYFGPGTRLTVL.